These 2 T cell receptor beta chains were all obtained from the same sample, sequenced in a study of blood T cell repertoires in COVID-19. Measured with immunoSEQ multiplex PCR; TCRdb has only the in-frame clones, and not every one. The sample has fewer than 400,000 clones, about nine tenths seen once. The material sequenced was peripheral blood. These receptor sequences come from a woman aged 30 to 39 with COVID-19, enrolled during active disease.

With regard to this clone: Being one base from a much bigger clone, this may be a read error. Other nucleotide sequences in the sample specify the same CDR3. V gene TRBV7-9 combines with J gene TRBJ1-1; D ambiguous. Between the trimmed V and J ends, which lost 3 bases and 1 base, there was a span of 6 bases. The CDR3 covers 13 residues. CDR1 is SEHNR, CDR2 FQNEAQ, per germline (reference sequence). The CDR3 reads CASSFSGNTEAFF. Written as DNA, the CDR3 is TGTGCCAGCAGCTTTTCGGGGAACACTGAAGCTTTCTTT.

The rearrangement links TRBV7-8 to TRBJ1-5; 8 bases agree with TRBD1. Germline trimming cut 2 bases from V and 6 bases from J; bases unmatched to any gene: 9. From germline, CDR1 is SGHVS and CDR2 FQNEAQ. The CDR3 has 16 residues. The DNA for the CDR3 is TGTGCCAGCAGCTTAATTAATTCAGGGGGCATTCAGCCCCAGCATTTT. This encodes CASSLINSGGIQPQHF.